This TCR beta chain derives from a study of OX40 agonist ivuxolimab in advanced cancers. Findings of the study overall: It was not determined which antigens were specifically recognized by the peripheral T cells that had undergone clonal expansion. Some nonresponders likewise displayed low normalized T-cell clonal expansion.

Notes on this clone: The target antigen is unknown.

The method was immunoSEQ multiplex PCR; TCRdb's version includes in-frame clones alone and lacks a portion of them. The sample lists 82,000 or so clones, 75% to 90% occurring once. This TCR was recovered from an adult with an advanced solid tumor such as melanoma, head and neck, liver or kidney cancer. This specimen consisted of CD4+ or CD8+ T cells sorted from blood, obtained in a trial of the OX40 agonist ivuxolimab.

The DNA for the CDR3 is TGTGCCAGCAGTGAATGGGTAGGCAAAAACATTCAGTACTTC. Amino acid sequence: CASSEWVGKNIQYF. This chain connects TRBV25-1 to TRBJ2-4; the D is unclear. Trimming shortened V by 1 base and J by 3 bases, and 7 bases separated the two germline ends. CDR3 length equals 14 residues. Per the germline V gene, CDR1 is MGHDK and CDR2 is SYGVNS. Full variable domain (outside the CDR3, taken from reference TRBV25-1 and TRBJ2-4): EADIYQTPRYLVIGTGKKITLECSQTMGHDKMYWYQQDPGMELHLIHYSYGVNSTEKGDLSSESTVSRIRTEHFPLTLESARPSHTSQYLCASSEWVGKNIQYFGAGTRLSVL.